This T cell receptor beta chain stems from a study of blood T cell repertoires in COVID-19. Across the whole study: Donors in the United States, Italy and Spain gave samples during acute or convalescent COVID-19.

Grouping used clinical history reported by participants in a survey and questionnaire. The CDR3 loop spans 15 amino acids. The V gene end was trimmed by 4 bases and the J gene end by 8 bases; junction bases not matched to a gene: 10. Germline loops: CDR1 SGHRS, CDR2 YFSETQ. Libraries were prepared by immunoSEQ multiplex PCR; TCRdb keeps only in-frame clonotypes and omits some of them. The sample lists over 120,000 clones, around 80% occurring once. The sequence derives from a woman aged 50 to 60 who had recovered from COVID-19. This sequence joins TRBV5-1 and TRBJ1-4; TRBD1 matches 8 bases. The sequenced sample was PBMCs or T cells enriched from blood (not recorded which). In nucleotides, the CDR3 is TGCGCCAGCAGCGAAACGGGACAGGCGGGGGAAAAACTGTTTTTT. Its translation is CASSETGQAGEKLFF.